A single sample gave rise to the 8 T cell receptor beta chains below, sequenced in a study of T cell responses to AZD1222 COVID-19 vaccine. Libraries were prepared by immunoSEQ multiplex PCR; TCRdb keeps only in-frame clonotypes and omits some of them. The data contain fewer than 55,000 clones, roughly 88% of them singletons. The sample was peripheral blood, taken 28 days after the second AZD1222 dose. These receptors were taken from an adult who received the AZD1222 COVID-19 vaccine.

This chain connects TRBV27 to TRBJ1-4; TRBD1 aligns across 10 bases. Germline CDR1 MNHEY, CDR2 SMNVEV (reference sequence). V lost 3 bases and J lost 8; bases outside the gene matches: 6. This CDR3 comprises 15 residues. The CDR3 DNA reads TGTGCCAGCAGTTTCCACGGACAGGGGGTGGAAAAACTGTTTTTT. Protein product: CASSFHGQGVEKLFF.

This chain connects TRBV25-1 to TRBJ2-7; D is perhaps TRBD1 or TRBD2 (6 bases each). Between the trimmed V and J ends, which lost 4 bases and 9 bases, there was a span of 19 bases. Germline lookup yields CDR1 MGHDK and CDR2 SYGVNS. The CDR3 covers 14 residues. CDR3 DNA: TGTGCCAGCAGTGGCCAGGGGAGGACCTACAGGCAGTACTTC. Protein: CASSGQGRTYRQYF.

In its sample, this clone was seen once. This chain connects TRBV6-5 to TRBJ2-1; 8 nucleotides line up with TRBD2. Trimming removed 6 bases from V and 4 bases from J; junction bases left unmatched: 8. This CDR3 is built from 15 residues. The V gene's germline CDR1 is MNHEY and CDR2 SVGAGI. CDR3 sequence: CASRPLAGGYNEQFF. The CDR3 nucleotides read TGTGCCAGCAGACCACTGGCGGGGGGATACAATGAGCAGTTCTTC.

V gene TRBV30 combines with J gene TRBJ1-3; D not resolved. V was pared by 3 bases and J by 0 bases, with 18 bases between. Germline V gives CDR1 GTSNPN, CDR2 SVGIG (reference sequence). CDR3 length: 17 amino acids. CDR3 nucleotides: TGTGCCTGGAGGACCCCCGCTTGGAGCAACTCTGGAAACACCATATATTTT. Protein sequence: CAWRTPAWSNSGNTIYF.

This chain uses TRBV7-9 with TRBJ2-5; tentative D call: TRBD1 (5 bases). Trimming pared 2 bases from V and 5 bases from J, leaving 12 bases between. The germline V gene has CDR1 SEHNR and CDR2 FQNEAQ (reference sequence). CDR3 size: 14 residues. This chain's CDR3 is CASSLSGLGETQYF. CDR3 bases: TGTGCCAGCAGCTTATCAGGGCTTGGGGAGACCCAGTACTTC.

The chain carries TRBV6-1 and TRBJ1-2, with D possibly TRBD1 on 5 matching bases. The ends were cut back, 3 bases at V and 2 bases at J, with 13 bases in the middle. The germline gives CDR1 MNHNS, CDR2 SASEGT. CDR3 length: 15 amino acids. CDR3 bases: TGTGCCAGCAGTGAGCAGCTGGGGGGGAACTATGGCTACACCTTC. Amino acids: CASSEQLGGNYGYTF.

The chain uses TRBV6-5 and TRBJ1-1; D gene unclear. CDR3 length equals 14 residues. CDR1 and CDR2 (germline): MNHEY, SVGAGI. V lost 2 bases and J 7 bases, leaving 14 bases between the germline ends. As DNA, the CDR3 is TGTGCCAGCAGTTACGCGAGGCCAGGTAGTGAAGCTTTCTTT. This translates into CASSYARPGSEAFF.

This clone was picked up one time. Here the CDR3 reads CASSEAYMNTEAFF. Here the CDR3 DNA reads TGTGCCAGCAGTGAAGCCTATATGAACACTGAAGCTTTCTTT. V is TRBV2 and J is TRBJ1-1; no clear D. The V gene lost 0 bases and the J gene lost 0 bases, with 5 bases spanning the gap. Germline V CDR1 and CDR2: SNHLY, FYNNEI. The CDR3 runs 14 residues.